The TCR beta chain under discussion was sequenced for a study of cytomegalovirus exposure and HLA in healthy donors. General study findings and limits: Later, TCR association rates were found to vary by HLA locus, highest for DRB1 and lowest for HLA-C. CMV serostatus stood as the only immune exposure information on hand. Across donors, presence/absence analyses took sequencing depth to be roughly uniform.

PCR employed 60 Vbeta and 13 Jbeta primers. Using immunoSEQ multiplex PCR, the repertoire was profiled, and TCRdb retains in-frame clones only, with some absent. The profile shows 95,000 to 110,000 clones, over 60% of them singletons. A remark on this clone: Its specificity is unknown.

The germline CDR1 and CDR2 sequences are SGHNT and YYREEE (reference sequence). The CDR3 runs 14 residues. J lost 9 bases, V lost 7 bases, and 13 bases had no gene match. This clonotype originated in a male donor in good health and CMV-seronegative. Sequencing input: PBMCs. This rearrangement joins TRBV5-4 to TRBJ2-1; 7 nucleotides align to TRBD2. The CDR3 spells CASGESGKGGEQFF. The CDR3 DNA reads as TGTGCCAGCGGGGAAAGCGGGAAAGGAGGTGAGCAGTTCTTC.